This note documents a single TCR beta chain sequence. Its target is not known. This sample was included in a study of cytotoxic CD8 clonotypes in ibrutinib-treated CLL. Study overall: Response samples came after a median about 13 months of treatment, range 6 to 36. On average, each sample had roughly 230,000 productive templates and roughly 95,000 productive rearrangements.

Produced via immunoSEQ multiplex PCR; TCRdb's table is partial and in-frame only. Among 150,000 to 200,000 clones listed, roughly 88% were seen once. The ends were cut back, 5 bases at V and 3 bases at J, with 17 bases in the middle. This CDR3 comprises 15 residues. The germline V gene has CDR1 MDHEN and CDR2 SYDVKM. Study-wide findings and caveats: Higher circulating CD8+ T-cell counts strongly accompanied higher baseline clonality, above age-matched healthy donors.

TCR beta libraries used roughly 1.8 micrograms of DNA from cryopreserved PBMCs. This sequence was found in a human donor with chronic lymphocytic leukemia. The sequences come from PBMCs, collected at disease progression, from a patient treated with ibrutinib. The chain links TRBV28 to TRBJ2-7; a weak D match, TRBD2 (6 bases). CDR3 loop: CASSPWTGENYEQYF. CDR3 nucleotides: TGTGCCAGCAGTCCCTGGACGGGGGAGAACTACGAGCAGTACTTC.